A selection of T cell receptor beta chains follows, all from one sample in a study of T cells in localized non-small cell lung cancer. Profiled with immunoSEQ multiplex PCR; TCRdb holds only in-frame clones, not every one. The table includes approximately 65,000 clones, around 81% detected once. This specimen consisted of PBMCs, obtained before any cancer treatment. These receptor sequences come from a man aged 40 to 70 with stage II lung adenocarcinoma. Both conserved end residues are part of each CDR3. D genes are given only for firm matches. Clone sizes are given selectively: once, few, many, or a class where the clone is expanded.

d_call | j_call | v_call | clone_size | cdr3_length | cdr3_aa | cdr3_nt
- | TRBJ1-3 | TRBV4-1 | - | 16 | CASSQEGGRFGNTIYF | TGCGCCAGCAGCCAAGAGGGGGGACGTTTTGGAAACACCATATATTTT
- | TRBJ2-7 | TRBV7-2 | - | 13 | CALTSLSSYEQYF | TGTGCCTTAACTTCATTGAGCTCCTACGAGCAGTACTTC
- | TRBJ1-6 | TRBV5-6 | - | 15 | CASSLLELDNSPLHF | TGTGCCAGCAGTTTGTTGGAACTTGATAATTCACCCCTCCACTTT
TRBD1 | TRBJ1-1 | TRBV4-1 | few | 15 | CASSLSGQGYTEAFF | TGCGCCAGCAGCCTATCGGGACAGGGTTACACTGAAGCTTTCTTT
- | TRBJ1-5 | TRBV15 | few | 15 | CATSRDVGSNQPQHF | TGTGCCACCAGCAGAGATGTGGGTAGCAATCAGCCCCAGCATTTT
TRBD1 | TRBJ2-5 | TRBV10-3 | - | 15 | CAISDWDRAGETQYF | TGTGCCATCAGTGACTGGGACAGGGCAGGGGAGACCCAGTACTTC
- | TRBJ1-1 | TRBV11-2 | - | 14 | CASSRTNMNTEAFF | TGTGCCAGCAGCCGCACCAATATGAACACTGAAGCTTTCTTT
- | TRBJ1-2 | TRBV30 | - | 11 | CAWNQSPGYTF | TGTGCCTGGAACCAGAGCCCTGGCTACACCTTC
- | TRBJ2-2 | TRBV29-1 | - | 14 | CSVDMGRRGGELFF | TGCAGCGTTGATATGGGGCGTAGAGGCGGGGAGCTGTTTTTT
TRBD1 | TRBJ1-2 | TRBV6-5 | - | 15 | CASRSDRVANYGYTF | TGTGCCAGCAGGTCAGACAGGGTGGCTAACTATGGCTACACCTTC